This T cell receptor beta chain was sequenced for a study of Graves' ophthalmopathy and Graves' hyperthyroidism. Pregnant or lactating patients and those with other autoimmune diseases or uncontrolled infections were excluded. CDR1 LGHDT and CDR2 YNNKEL come from the germline V gene (reference sequence). V was clipped by 3 bases and J by 7 bases; unmatched bases: 8. The length of the CDR3 is 14 residues. In this sample, this clonotype turned up many times. TCR beta CDR3 amplification used RNA transcripts. Second-round multiplex PCR came after first-round RT-PCR with HTBI primers. TCRdb redid the calling of the multiplex PCR reads with MiXCR, one entry per CDR3 protein. The table records about 500,000 distinct CDR3 sequences, about 40% of them present only once.

The sequence was collected from an adult man with Graves' hyperthyroidism. Sequencing input: peripheral blood or thyroid tissue (not recorded which). This rearrangement joins TRBV3-1 to TRBJ1-2; TRBD1 matches at 7 bases. CDR3 nucleotide sequence: TGTGCCAGCAGCCAGGCAGGGGGTACCTCTGGCTACACCTTC. The encoded protein is CASSQAGGTSGYTF.